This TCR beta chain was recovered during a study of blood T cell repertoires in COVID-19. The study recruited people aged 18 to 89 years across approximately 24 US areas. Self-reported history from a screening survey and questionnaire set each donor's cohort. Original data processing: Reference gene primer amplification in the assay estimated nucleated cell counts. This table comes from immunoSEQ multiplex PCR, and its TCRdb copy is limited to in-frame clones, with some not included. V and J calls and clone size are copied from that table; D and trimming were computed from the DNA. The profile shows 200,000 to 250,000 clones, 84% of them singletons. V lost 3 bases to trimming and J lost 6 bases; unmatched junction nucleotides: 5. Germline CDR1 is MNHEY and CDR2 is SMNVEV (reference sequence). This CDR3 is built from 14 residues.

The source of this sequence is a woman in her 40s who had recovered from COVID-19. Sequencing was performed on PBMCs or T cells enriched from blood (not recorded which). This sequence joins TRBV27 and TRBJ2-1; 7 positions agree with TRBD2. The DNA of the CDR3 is TGTGCCAGCAGTTTTGGGGGACTAATCAATGAGCAGTTCTTC. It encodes CASSFGGLINEQFF.